Presented here are 2 T cell receptor beta chains from one specimen sequenced in a study of response to subunit inactivated influenza vaccine. MiXCR, applied by TCRdb to the RT-PCR reads, yields one record per CDR3 protein. Among about 700,000 distinct CDR3 sequences, approximately 15% were seen once, and the ten largest hold 6% to 7%. The material was PBMCs from blood, obtained 14 to 15 days before vaccination. Receptors originate from a man over 45 who received an inactivated influenza vaccine.

In this sample, this clonotype turned up many times. V usage is TRBV7-2 and J usage is TRBJ2-2; possibly TRBD1 for D (5 bases). The CDR3 covers 14 residues. Trimming took 5 bases from V and 4 from J, leaving 11 bases between them. CDR1 and CDR2 (germline): SGHTA, FQGNSA. The CDR3 DNA sequence: TGTGCCAGCAGCGGGATCCAGGGCACCGGGGAGCTGTTTTTT. As protein: CASSGIQGTGELFF.

This clonotype was seen ten or more times. The rearrangement joins TRBV20-1 to TRBJ1-2; TRBD1 might be the D (5 bases). This CDR3 region has 13 residues. CDR1 and CDR2 from the germline V gene are DFQATT and SNEGSKA (reference sequence). The ends were cut back, 5 bases at V and 4 bases at J, with 14 bases in the middle. CDR3 DNA sequence: TGCAGTGCTCAGACCCTCCAGGGCTATGGCTACACCTTC. Protein sequence: CSAQTLQGYGYTF.